A single sample is the source of the 4 T cell receptor beta chains below, sequenced in a study of OX40 agonist ivuxolimab in advanced cancers. The method was immunoSEQ multiplex PCR; TCRdb's version includes in-frame clones alone and lacks a portion of them. The repertoire includes about 78,000 clones, 84% of them detected once, and roughly 2% sits in the top ten. The specimen was CD4+ or CD8+ T cells sorted from blood, collected in a trial of the OX40 agonist ivuxolimab. These receptors all come from an adult with an advanced solid tumor such as melanoma, head and neck, liver or kidney cancer.

This chain links TRBV7-3 with TRBJ2-2; D might be TRBD2 (6 bases). From germline, CDR1 is SGHTA and CDR2 FQGTGA. Trimming removed 3 bases at V and 5 bases at J, with 16 bases between. CDR3 length: 16 residues. This chain's CDR3 is CASSLLAPGGTGELFF. The CDR3 DNA is TGTGCCAGCAGCTTGCTAGCGCCTGGGGGAACCGGGGAGCTGTTTTTT.

V usage is TRBV5-6 and J usage is TRBJ2-7, with a tentative D call TRBD1 (6 bases). In germline, CDR1 is SGHDT, CDR2 YYEEEE. V shed 4 bases and J shed 7 bases, with 12 bases lying between them. The CDR3 consists of 12 residues. Here the CDR3 reads CASSPIQGEQYF. For the CDR3, the DNA is TGTGCCAGCAGCCCTATACAGGGAGAGCAGTACTTC.

This chain connects TRBV5-4 to TRBJ2-7; D remains ambiguous. Germline V gives CDR1 SGHNT, CDR2 YYREEE (reference sequence). The V gene lost 4 bases and the J gene lost 6 bases, with 11 bases spanning the gap. The CDR3 length is 12 residues. The CDR3 bases are TGTGCCAGCAGCCCCCTTCCGGGCGAGCAGTACTTC. It specifies CASSPLPGEQYF.

This clone was observed a single time. The chain has TRBV5-1 and TRBJ2-2; no definite D call. The CDR3 sequence is 12 residues long. In germline, CDR1 is SGHRS, CDR2 YFSETQ. The germline V and J ends were trimmed by 4 bases and 6 bases, with 7 bases remaining between them. The DNA of the CDR3 is TGCGCCAGCAGCGAAGGACCCGGGGAGCTGTTTTTT. Translated, it gives CASSEGPGELFF.